These 29 T cell receptor beta chains were sequenced from one sample in a study of cytomegalovirus exposure and HLA in healthy donors. The PCR had 60 Vbeta and 13 Jbeta primers. TCRdb keeps only in-frame clones here, not all; method: immunoSEQ multiplex PCR. Among 95,000 to 100,000 clones listed, under 80% were seen once. The specimen was PBMCs. These receptors were collected from a man aged 40-49 years in good health and CMV-seropositive.

The chain joins TRBV6-5 to TRBJ2-1, with 7 bases fitting TRBD2. Germline values: CDR1 MNHEY, CDR2 SVGAGI. The CDR3 sequence is 15 residues long. The ends lost 2 bases at V and 5 bases at J; junction bases unmatched: 6. CDR3 loop: CASSYGAGTHNEQFF. CDR3 sequence (DNA): TGTGCCAGCAGTTACGGAGCGGGGACGCACAATGAGCAGTTCTTC.

The chain carries TRBV27 and TRBJ1-2; D is perhaps TRBD1 (6 bases). Germline values: CDR1 MNHEY, CDR2 SMNVEV (reference sequence). The CDR3 extends over 12 amino acids. V dropped 5 bases and J dropped 5 bases, with 9 bases sitting between them. The CDR3 spells CASSRTGYGYTF. The CDR3 coding sequence is TGTGCCAGCAGTCGTACAGGGTATGGCTACACCTTC.

The chain joins TRBV6-5 to TRBJ2-5; D possibly corresponds to TRBD2 (6 bases). Deletions cut 8 bases from V and 5 bases from J, with 9 bases between. This CDR3 is built from 11 residues. Germline loops: CDR1 MNHEY, CDR2 SVGAGI. The CDR3 is CASQSGETQYF. The DNA of the CDR3 is TGTGCCAGCCAAAGCGGGGAGACCCAGTACTTC.

This clone has only a few counts. The junction and the germline gene differ at one end; a read error may be behind it. The V call is TRBV7-7, the J call TRBJ2-3; 7 bases fit TRBD2. The germline V gene encodes CDR1 SSHAT and CDR2 FNYEAQ (reference sequence). This CDR3 has 15 residues. CDR3 sequence reads: CASSLGGSPTDTQYF. CDR3 DNA sequence: TGTGCTAGCAGCTTGGGGGGGAGTCCCACAGATACGCAGTATTTT.

This chain joins TRBV18 and TRBJ2-7, with 12 bases lining up with TRBD1. With V trimmed by 5 bases and J by 2 bases, 10 bases remained unmatched. The germline gives CDR1 KGHSH, CDR2 LQKENI. The CDR3 consists of 17 residues. Here the CDR3 reads CASSAGTGGAIPYEQYF. CDR3 DNA: TGTGCCAGCTCAGCCGGGACAGGGGGCGCGATCCCCTACGAGCAGTACTTC.

The J gene is TRBJ1-4, the V gene TRBV21-1; the D call TRBD1 from the table was never checked on the DNA. TRBV21-1 is listed as a pseudogene. CDR3 length: 15 residues. CDR3 bases: TGTGCCAGCAGCAAAGTGGGCACTGCTAATGAAAAACTGTTTTTT. This gives the protein CASSKVGTANEKLFF.

The chain uses TRBV1 and TRBJ2-1; the table calls TRBD2, which could not be checked here. TRBV1 is a pseudogene. This CDR3 region has 18 residues. CDR3 protein: CTSSLRGRCYNSYNEQFF. DNA of the CDR3: TGCACCAGCAGCCTCAGAGGGAGATGCTATAACTCCTACAATGAGCAGTTCTTC.

The V gene is TRBV28, the J gene TRBJ1-5; unclear D gene. Germline V gene lookup returns CDR1 MDHEN and CDR2 SYDVKM. The ends were cut back, 3 bases at V and 1 base at J, with 4 bases in the middle. The CDR3 loop spans 13 amino acids. The CDR3 spells CASSFQSNQPQHF. CDR3 coding DNA: TGTGCCAGCAGTTTCCAAAGCAATCAGCCCCAGCATTTT.

The chain links TRBV5-1 to TRBJ1-1; 7 bases align to TRBD1. This CDR3 spans 14 amino acids. Germline CDR1 SGHRS, CDR2 YFSETQ. J was trimmed by 3 bases and V by 4 bases; bases with no gene match: 6. The CDR3 reads CASSQDRLDTEAFF. CDR3 in DNA: TGCGCCAGCAGCCAGGACAGGCTCGACACTGAAGCTTTCTTT.

This sequence joins TRBV6-5 and TRBJ2-7, with 13 bases matching TRBD2. The CDR3 extends over 14 amino acids. Germline V CDR1 and CDR2: MNHEY, SVGAGI. The ends lost 6 bases at V and 3 bases at J; junction bases unmatched: 2. CDR3 sequence: CASRRLAGGYEQYF. CDR3 DNA sequence: TGTGCCAGCAGGCGACTAGCGGGGGGCTACGAGCAGTACTTC.

This chain uses TRBV6-5 with TRBJ2-3, with D maybe TRBD2 (6 bases). Between the trimmed V and J ends, which lost 6 bases and 6 bases, there was a span of 16 bases. CDR1 MNHEY and CDR2 SVGAGI come from the germline V gene. This CDR3 is built from 14 residues. The CDR3 DNA reads TGTGCCAGCAGCCGACTAGGTGGAGTGGATACGCAGTATTTT. Translation: CASSRLGGVDTQYF.

This clone was seen a few times. The chain joins TRBV10-2 to TRBJ2-1; possibly TRBD1 for D (7 bases). Per germline, CDR1 WSHSY and CDR2 SAAADI. V was trimmed by 3 bases and J by 9 bases, leaving 12 bases between them. The CDR3 sequence is 13 residues long. The CDR3 spells CASSEGQGGEQFF. The CDR3 coding sequence is TGCGCCAGCAGTGAAGGCCAGGGGGGTGAGCAGTTCTTC.

This sequence joins TRBV2 and TRBJ1-4, with TRBD1 matching 7 bases. V dropped 6 bases and J dropped 5; count of bases not matched to a gene: 6. The germline CDR1 and CDR2 sequences are SNHLY and FYNNEI. This CDR3 has 14 residues. The CDR3 sequence: CASRKETGNEKLFF. The CDR3 bases are TGTGCCAGCAGAAAAGAGACAGGGAATGAAAAACTGTTTTTT.

The V call is TRBV19, the J call TRBJ1-1; 10 nucleotides match TRBD1. Germline V gene lookup returns CDR1 LNHDA and CDR2 SQIVND (reference sequence). The CDR3 covers 14 residues. Unmatched junction bases numbered 10, after V lost 3 bases and J lost 12 bases. CDR3 nucleotide sequence: TGTGCCAGTAGTATTTTCGGACAGGGGGAACAAACTTTCTTT. Translation: CASSIFGQGEQTFF.

The rearrangement uses TRBV5-1 and TRBJ2-7; 10 nucleotides match TRBD1. This CDR3 region has 15 residues. Germline trimming cut 1 base from V and 7 bases from J; bases unmatched to any gene: 8. Germline V gives CDR1 SGHRS, CDR2 YFSETQ. The CDR3 DNA sequence: TGCGCCAGCAGCTTGAGCGGGGGACAGGGGCGGGAGCAGTACTTC. Translating gives CASSLSGGQGREQYF.

This chain joins TRBV28 and TRBJ2-7, with 8 bases identical to TRBD1. Germline lookup yields CDR1 MDHEN and CDR2 SYDVKM. The CDR3 has 15 amino acids. V gave up 5 bases and J gave up 1 base; unmatched junction bases: 7. The CDR3 sequence: CASSPGTGKSYEQYF. The CDR3 coding sequence is TGTGCCAGCAGTCCCGGGACAGGAAAATCCTACGAGCAGTACTTC.

The chain uses TRBV7-9 and TRBJ1-2, with 9 bases matching TRBD1. This CDR3 is built from 14 residues. Trimming removed 5 bases from V and 7 bases from J; junction bases left unmatched: 8. Germline V gene data show CDR1 as SEHNR and CDR2 as FQNEAQ (reference sequence). This chain's CDR3 is CASSPEGTGIGYTF. The DNA of the CDR3 is TGTGCCAGCAGCCCAGAGGGGACAGGGATTGGCTACACCTTC. Full variable domain (remainder filled in from reference TRBV7-9 and TRBJ1-2): DTGVSQNPRHKITKRGQNVTFRCDPISEHNRLYWYRQTLGQGPEFLTYFQNEAQLEKSRLLSDRFSAERPKGSFSTLEIQRTEQGDSAMYLCASSPEGTGIGYTFGSGTRLTVV.

This clone has just one count. This chain joins TRBV5-1 and TRBJ2-1; the D gene is possibly TRBD1 (6 bases). The ends were cut back, 5 bases at V and 9 bases at J, with 18 bases in the middle. From germline, CDR1 is SGHRS and CDR2 YFSETQ. The CDR3 totals 14 residues. The CDR3 is CASSPGTKGGEQFF. Written as DNA, the CDR3 is TGCGCCAGCAGTCCGGGGACCAAAGGGGGTGAGCAGTTCTTC.

This clone was seen only once. The gene calls are TRBV25-1 and TRBJ1-1, with unresolved D. This CDR3 contains 13 residues. Trimming pared 6 bases from V and 3 bases from J, leaving 11 bases between. Germline values: CDR1 MGHDK, CDR2 SYGVNS. DNA for the CDR3: TGTGCCAGCAGCCTGCCCGGGGACACTGAAGCTTTCTTT. Amino acids: CASSLPGDTEAFF.

The chain couples TRBV5-1 to TRBJ2-6, with D uncertain. CDR1 SGHRS and CDR2 YFSETQ come from the germline V gene. There are 15 residues in the CDR3. V was shortened by 4 bases and J by 1 base, with 9 bases between the two germline ends. The CDR3 is CASSLQPSGANVLTF. The DNA of the CDR3 is TGCGCCAGCAGCCTACAGCCTTCTGGGGCCAACGTCCTGACTTTC.

V is TRBV28 and J is TRBJ2-2; tentative D call: TRBD1 (6 bases). V was shortened by 11 bases and J by 2 bases, with 18 bases between the two germline ends. The CDR3 contains 15 residues. Germline-derived CDR1 and CDR2 are MDHEN and SYDVKM. CDR3 amino acids: CALGRGDANTGELFF. CDR3 DNA: TGTGCCTTAGGCAGGGGCGACGCAAACACCGGGGAGCTGTTTTTT.

This chain joins TRBV6-1 and TRBJ1-1, with a tentative D call TRBD1 (6 bases). There are 13 residues in the CDR3. V was cut by 6 bases and J by 1 base, with 9 bases left in between. Germline CDR1 MNHNS, CDR2 SASEGT. This CDR3 is CASRTGQNTEAFF. CDR3 DNA sequence: TGTGCCAGCAGAACAGGGCAGAACACTGAAGCTTTCTTT.

The chain links TRBV5-1 to TRBJ1-3; tentatively, D is TRBD1 (5 bases). In germline, CDR1 is SGHRS, CDR2 YFSETQ. This CDR3 has 15 amino acids. V shed 6 bases and J shed 0 bases, with 13 bases lying between them. CDR3 in amino acids: CASTSTGSSGNTIYF. The CDR3 DNA sequence: TGCGCCAGCACCTCAACAGGATCCTCTGGAAACACCATATATTTT.

The chain links TRBV19 to TRBJ2-7; 7 bases match TRBD1. V was clipped by 7 bases and J by 2 bases; unmatched bases: 5. The CDR3 sequence is 13 residues long. In germline, CDR1 is LNHDA, CDR2 SQIVND (reference sequence). CDR3 amino acids: CASKDRVTYEQYF. DNA for the CDR3: TGTGCCAGTAAAGACAGGGTAACCTACGAGCAGTACTTC.

The rearrangement links TRBV21-1 to TRBJ2-5; TRBD2 was called by the table and not checked on the DNA. TRBV21-1 is described as a pseudogene. CDR3 length: 20 amino acids. The CDR3 DNA sequence: TGTGCCAGCAGCAAAGCGCGCGACAGAGGGACTAGCGGGAGAGCTGAGACCCAGTACTTC. Its protein product is CASSKARDRGTSGRAETQYF.

V is TRBV23-1 and J is TRBJ2-7; D possibly corresponds to TRBD1 (5 bases). TRBV23-1 is marked as an open reading frame, function uncertain. CDR3 length equals 15 residues. V gave up 0 bases and J gave up 3 bases, with 12 bases separating them. CDR3 sequence (DNA): TGCGCCAGCAGTCAATCCAGACAGTACCACTACGAGCAGTACTTC. The encoded protein is CASSQSRQYHYEQYF.

The chain joins TRBV6-5 to TRBJ1-2; 8 nucleotides match TRBD1. Germline assignment: CDR1 MNHEY and CDR2 SVGAGI. J was trimmed by 5 bases and V by 11 bases; bases with no gene match: 13. The CDR3 loop spans 14 amino acids. The CDR3 nucleotides read TGTGCCGTGCGCTTTGGACAGGGTTTATATGGCTACACCTTC. Its protein is CAVRFGQGLYGYTF.

V is TRBV7-8 and J is TRBJ2-7; D remains unclear. The V end lost 1 base, the J end lost 0 bases, and 7 bases lay between the germline ends. Germline lookup yields CDR1 SGHVS and CDR2 FQNEAQ. The CDR3 is made up of 14 amino acids. The DNA of the CDR3 is TGTGCCAGCAGCTTAGAGTGGAGCTCCTACGAGCAGTACTTC. It codes for CASSLEWSSYEQYF. The whole variable domain, filled in from reference TRBV7-8 and TRBJ2-7, reads GAGVSQSPRYKVAKRGQDVALRCDPISGHVSLFWYQQALGQGPEFLTYFQNEAQLDKSGLPSDRFFAERPEGSVSTLKIQRTQQEDSAVYLCASSLEWSSYEQYFGPGTRLTVT.

V gene TRBV4-3 combines with J gene TRBJ2-4; 7 bases are a match to TRBD2. The junction had 4 bases not matched to a gene; V was cut back by 1 base and J by 1 base. CDR3 size: 16 residues. Per the germline V gene, CDR1 is LGHNA and CDR2 is YSLEER. CDR3 sequence reads: CASSQVDSGAKNIQYF. For the CDR3, the DNA is TGCGCCAGCAGCCAAGTGGATAGCGGGGCCAAAAACATTCAGTACTTC.